Included here is one TCR beta chain sequence, with context. Its antigen remains unknown. Looked up from germline, CDR1 is SGHTA and CDR2 is FQGNSA. This CDR3 comprises 14 residues. V shed 4 bases and J 5 bases; nucleotides not matched to a gene: 4. The data were obtained in a study of PD-L1 blockade in urothelial cancer. Looking at the study overall: Atezolizumab was started by patients in 2014 at 1,200 mg intravenously every 3 weeks. Blood gave a median 141,255 T cells.

Time point here: pretreatment peripheral blood. Data came from immunoSEQ multiplex PCR; TCRdb stores just in-frame clones and leaves some out. The profile shows roughly 30,000 clones, about 87% of them singletons. Study results and caveats: Better survival was forecast by a pretreatment blood TCR clonality below the median.

This specimen was PBMCs, taken around atezolizumab (anti-PD-L1) treatment. This TCR derives from a man aged 55 to 70 with urothelial cancer. This chain joins TRBV7-2 and TRBJ2-1; 8 positions match TRBD2. The DNA of the CDR3 is TGTGCCAGCAGCTCTAGCGGGTATAACAATGAGCAGTTCTTC. It translates to CASSSSGYNNEQFF.